This T cell receptor (beta chain) was retrieved from a study of shared clonotypes between healthy human individuals. Profiled with immunoSEQ multiplex PCR; TCRdb holds only in-frame clones, not every one. The sample includes roughly 1,500,000 clones, approximately 98.5% of them seen just once. Whole-study findings and limits: A generally larger estimated richness was seen in naive subsets than in memory subsets.

The CDR3 runs to 14 residues. The germline CDR1 and CDR2 sequences are MNHNS and SASEGT. Trimming pared 1 base from V and 0 bases from J, leaving 7 bases between. Remarks on this clone: As yet, its antigen is unknown.

The origin of this receptor is a man aged 25-45 years in good health. The V and J genes are TRBV6-1 and TRBJ2-7; no definite D call. The sequencing sample was made of naive CD4+ T cells sorted from blood. The subset denotes: CD45RA+ positively selected. The CDR3 protein is CASSEVRSSYEQYF. The CDR3 DNA reads as TGTGCCAGCAGTGAAGTCCGCAGCTCCTACGAGCAGTACTTC.